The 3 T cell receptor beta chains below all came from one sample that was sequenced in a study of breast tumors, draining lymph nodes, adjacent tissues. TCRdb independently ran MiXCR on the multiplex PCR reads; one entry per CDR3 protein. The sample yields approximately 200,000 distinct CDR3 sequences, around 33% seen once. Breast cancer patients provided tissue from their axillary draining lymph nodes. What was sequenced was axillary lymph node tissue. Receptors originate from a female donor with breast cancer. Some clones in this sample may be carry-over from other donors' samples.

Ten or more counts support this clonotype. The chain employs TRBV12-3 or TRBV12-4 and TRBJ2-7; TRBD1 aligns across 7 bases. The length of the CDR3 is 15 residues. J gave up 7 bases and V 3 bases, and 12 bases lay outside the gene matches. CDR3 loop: CASSFSGTVIGEQYF. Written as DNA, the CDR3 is TGTGCCAGCAGTTTCTCCGGGACAGTCATTGGGGAGCAGTACTTC.

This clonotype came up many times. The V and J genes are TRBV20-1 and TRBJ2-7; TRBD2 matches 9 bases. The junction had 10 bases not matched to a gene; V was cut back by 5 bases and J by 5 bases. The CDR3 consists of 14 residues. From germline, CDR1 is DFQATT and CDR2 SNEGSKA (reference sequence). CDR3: CSAHSGTSLDEQYF. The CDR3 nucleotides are TGCAGTGCTCACTCCGGGACTAGCTTAGACGAGCAGTACTTC.

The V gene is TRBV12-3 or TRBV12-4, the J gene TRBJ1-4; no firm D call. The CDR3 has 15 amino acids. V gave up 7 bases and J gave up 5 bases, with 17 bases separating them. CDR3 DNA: TGTGCCAGCACTAAACGGGAGGGAAGCAATGAAAAACTGTTTTTT. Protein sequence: CASTKREGSNEKLFF.